Sequencing of this T cell receptor (beta chain) was carried out in a study of shared T cell receptors in the human thymus. Produced via immunoSEQ multiplex PCR; TCRdb's table is partial and in-frame only. The table includes 500,000 to 850,000 clones, over 75% detected once. The germline gives CDR1 MNHNS, CDR2 SASEGT. The V gene lost 11 bases and the J gene lost 3 bases, with 17 bases spanning the gap. The CDR3 runs 14 residues. These data are also associated with another study on human thymus T cells.

The chain couples TRBV6-1 to TRBJ2-1; D perhaps matches TRBD1 (6 bases). The clonotype was recovered from a boy less than two years old with a congenital heart defect. Sequencing was performed on thymocytes. The CDR3 DNA reads as TGTGCCTGCCTAGGGGCAGGGGTCTACAATGAGCAGTTCTTC. Translated, it gives CACLGAGVYNEQFF.